The 21 T cell receptor beta chains presented below share a single source sample, sequenced in a study of vaccination and CD4 T cells after COVID-19. Documented treatment: approximately 11-day PBMC culture with coronavirus spike peptide pools or control peptides (ViraFEST assay). Antigen specificity for these receptors is unknown. Sequenced with the Oncomine TCR Beta short-read assay was DNA taken from cultured CD4+ T cells. TCRdb re-analysed the PCR reads in MiXCR, keeping a single row per CDR3 protein. The sample gives 9,500 to 15,000 distinct CDR3 sequences, roughly half of which show up once; 17% is in the top ten. The sample here was cultured CD4+ T cells from blood, taken after SARS-CoV-2 vaccination. Receptor source: a human donor with COVID-19.

This clonotype is categorized as large. J is TRBJ2-7 and V is TRBV20-1; no firm D call. V gave up 0 bases and J gave up 6 bases, with 9 bases separating them. This CDR3 comprises 12 residues. Germline assignment: CDR1 DFQATT and CDR2 SNEGSKA (reference sequence). CDR3 bases: TGCAGTGCTAGAGATCAGGTGGTCGAGCAGTACTTC. It yields the protein CSARDQVVEQYF.

This rearrangement joins TRBV2 to TRBJ1-2; 7 nucleotides line up with TRBD1. The CDR3 extends over 14 amino acids. V was pared by 5 bases and J by 4 bases, with 7 bases of the junction left unmatched. Germline CDR1 is SNHLY and CDR2 is FYNNEI. The CDR3 DNA is TGTGCCAGCAGTCAAGACAGGGTGCGCTATGGCTACACCTTC. It codes for CASSQDRVRYGYTF. Full variable domain (missing parts from reference TRBV2 and TRBJ1-2): EPEVTQTPSHQVTQMGQEVILRCVPISNHLYFYWYRQILGQKVEFLVSFYNNEISEKSEIFDDQFSVERPDGSNFTLKIRSTKLEDSAMYFCASSQDRVRYGYTFGSGTRLTVV.

The rearrangement joins TRBV7-2 to TRBJ1-1; 7 positions agree with TRBD1. The germline gives CDR1 SGHTA, CDR2 FQGNSA. The V segment lost 3 bases and the J segment 6 bases; nucleotides outside the gene matches: 7. The CDR3 runs 14 residues. For the CDR3, the DNA is TGTGCCAGCAGCTTGAGGATGCAGGGGGCTGAAGCTTTCTTT. Residues: CASSLRMQGAEAFF.

This clonotype was observed a few times. V usage is TRBV6-1 and J usage is TRBJ1-2, with 8 bases that match TRBD1. The junction had 11 bases not matched to a gene; V was cut back by 5 bases and J by 0 bases. CDR1 MNHNS and CDR2 SASEGT come from the germline V gene. The CDR3 sequence is 17 residues long. CDR3 loop: CASSPPGQGPSNYGYTF. DNA for the CDR3: TGTGCCAGCAGTCCACCAGGACAGGGCCCCTCTAACTATGGCTACACCTTC.

This clonotype was detected once. The chain employs TRBV7-6 and TRBJ1-1, with D possibly being TRBD1 (6 bases). Germline V gene lookup returns CDR1 SGHVS and CDR2 FNYEAQ. The CDR3 runs 13 residues. Trimming shortened V by 2 bases and J by 4 bases, and 8 bases separated the two germline ends. The DNA for the CDR3 is TGTGCCAGCAGCTTACGCAGGGGCACTGAAGCTTTCTTT. Amino acids: CASSLRRGTEAFF.

The V call is TRBV25-1, the J call TRBJ1-5, with 8 bases lining up with TRBD1. After removal of 5 bases from V and 0 bases from J, the junction contained 9 bases not matched to a gene. Germline CDR1 MGHDK, CDR2 SYGVNS. This CDR3 is 17 amino acids long. The CDR3: CASSPLGTGNSNQPQHF. As DNA, the CDR3 is TGTGCCAGCAGTCCCCTGGGGACAGGAAATAGCAATCAGCCCCAGCATTTT.

The chain employs TRBV25-1 and TRBJ2-5; 8 bases are a match to TRBD1. J gave up 5 bases and V 5 bases, and 4 bases lay outside the gene matches. The length of the CDR3 is 13 residues. Germline values: CDR1 MGHDK, CDR2 SYGVNS. CDR3 loop: CASSPTGGETQYF. CDR3 DNA: TGTGCCAGCAGTCCTACAGGGGGGGAGACCCAGTACTTC.

This clonotype was seen more than once but under ten times. The CDR3 protein is CASSEQGAPGGYTF. The CDR3, as DNA: TGTGCCAGCAGTGAACAGGGGGCGCCCGGTGGCTACACCTTC. This chain uses TRBV27 with TRBJ1-2, with TRBD1 matching over 9 bases. Germline loops: CDR1 MNHEY, CDR2 SMNVEV (reference sequence). After removal of 5 bases from V and 7 bases from J, the junction contained 8 bases not matched to a gene. The CDR3 has 14 amino acids.

V and J are TRBV7-6 and TRBJ2-2; D is perhaps TRBD2 (5 bases). CDR1 SGHVS and CDR2 FNYEAQ come from the germline V gene. The CDR3 has 14 amino acids. V shed 2 bases and J shed 3 bases, with 7 bases lying between them. CDR3 protein: CASSLLAYTGELFF. The CDR3 DNA reads as TGTGCCAGCAGCTTACTAGCCTACACCGGGGAGCTGTTTTTT.

The chain has TRBV27 and TRBJ2-5, with TRBD2 as a possible D gene (6 bases). Trimming removed 8 bases from V and 3 bases from J, with 13 bases in between. The CDR3 covers 13 residues. Germline values: CDR1 MNHEY, CDR2 SMNVEV (reference sequence). In nucleotides, the CDR3 is TGTGCCAGCGGCATAGCGGACAAAGAGACCCAGTACTTC. It encodes CASGIADKETQYF.

This clonotype was observed a few times. This chain links TRBV7-2 with TRBJ1-5; D remains unclear. The CDR3 contains 14 residues. The V gene's germline CDR1 is SGHTA and CDR2 FQGNSA. The germline V and J ends were trimmed by 4 bases and 4 bases, with 11 bases remaining between them. The CDR3 DNA reads TGTGCCAGCAGCTCACCGGGCCGTAATCAGCCCCAGCATTTT. The encoded protein is CASSSPGRNQPQHF. Filled out from reference TRBV7-2 and TRBJ1-5, the complete variable domain reads GAGVSQSPSNKVTEKGKDVELRCDPISGHTALYWYRQSLGQGLEFLIYFQGNSAPDKSGLPSDRFSAERTGGSVSTLTIQRTQQEDSAVYLCASSSPGRNQPQHFGDGTRLSIL.

The chain is built from TRBV6-2 or TRBV6-3 and TRBJ2-1; the D gene is possibly TRBD2 (6 bases). Deletions cut 10 bases from V and 1 base from J, with 14 bases between. Germline values: CDR1 MNHEY, CDR2 SVGEGT. This CDR3 region has 14 residues. DNA of the CDR3: TGTGCCACGAGAGCCGGGGGTTCCTACAATGAGCAGTTCTTC. Translation gives CATRAGGSYNEQFF.

In this sample, this clonotype turned up a few times. V is TRBV30 and J is TRBJ1-1; D is unresolved. Germline V gives CDR1 GTSNPN, CDR2 SVGIG (reference sequence). Deletions cut 3 bases from V and 1 base from J, with 6 bases between. This CDR3 comprises 12 residues. The CDR3 is CAWRSENTEAFF. The CDR3 DNA reads TGTGCCTGGAGGTCGGAGAACACTGAAGCTTTCTTT.

The chain recombines TRBV7-6 with TRBJ2-7, with 9 bases that match TRBD1. The CDR3 runs 14 residues. Germline lookup yields CDR1 SGHVS and CDR2 FNYEAQ. V lost 1 base and J lost 4; bases outside the gene matches: 2. DNA of the CDR3: TGTGCCAGCAGCTTAGGACAGGGGGTGTACGAGCAGTACTTC. The encoded protein is CASSLGQGVYEQYF.

The rearrangement uses TRBV19 and TRBJ2-5; 9 bases align to TRBD1. The length of the CDR3 is 13 residues. The germline gives CDR1 LNHDA, CDR2 SQIVND (reference sequence). With V trimmed by 6 bases and J by 4 bases, 3 bases remained unmatched. CDR3 sequence reads: CASRQGALETQYF. CDR3 DNA sequence: TGTGCCAGTAGACAGGGGGCTCTAGAGACCCAGTACTTC.

This chain connects TRBV14 to TRBJ1-5; D not resolved. CDR3 length: 16 amino acids. V was cut by 1 base and J by 4 bases, with 14 bases left in between. Germline V gene sequence: CDR1 SGHDN, CDR2 FVKESK. CDR3 bases: TGTGCCAGCAGCCAAGTTAGGGCCGGGGAGAATCAGCCCCAGCATTTT. This sequence encodes CASSQVRAGENQPQHF.

This chain links TRBV7-2 with TRBJ2-6; D is unclear. The CDR3 consists of 15 residues. Trimming removed 5 bases at V and 2 bases at J, with 10 bases between. The germline V gene encodes CDR1 SGHTA and CDR2 FQGNSA. The CDR3 DNA is TGTGCCAGCAGCCGAGCAGCCGCTGGGGCCAACGTCCTGACTTTC. Translation: CASSRAAAGANVLTF. Full variable domain (missing parts from reference TRBV7-2 and TRBJ2-6): GAGVSQSPSNKVTEKGKDVELRCDPISGHTALYWYRQSLGQGLEFLIYFQGNSAPDKSGLPSDRFSAERTGGSVSTLTIQRTQQEDSAVYLCASSRAAAGANVLTFGAGSRLTVL.

The rearrangement uses TRBV29-1 and TRBJ2-7, with a weak D call TRBD1 (8 bases). The CDR3 runs to 14 residues. The V end lost 4 bases, the J end lost 2 bases, and 15 bases lay between the germline ends. Germline V gene data show CDR1 as SQVTM and CDR2 as ANQGSEA. The CDR3 nucleotides are TGCAGCGTTGGGGAGGGGGACAGGACCTACGAGCAGTACTTC. Protein product: CSVGEGDRTYEQYF.

Only one count was recorded for this clonotype. The chain has TRBV21-1 and TRBJ1-5. TRBV21-1 is a documented pseudogene. The CDR3 contains 16 residues. The chain's CDR3 is CASPKGWQNSNQPQHF. In DNA, the CDR3 is TGTGCCAGCCCGAAAGGTTGGCAGAATAGCAATCAGCCCCAGCATTTT.

In this sample, this clonotype turned up a few times. The genes are TRBV15 and TRBJ2-2; 8 bases map to TRBD1. The CDR3 totals 16 residues. J lost 4 bases, V lost 0 bases, and 4 bases had no gene match. CDR1 and CDR2 from the germline V gene are LNHNV and YYDKDF (reference sequence). CDR3 sequence reads: CATSRDNTGGTGELFF. CDR3 sequence (DNA): TGTGCCACCAGCAGAGATAACACAGGGGGCACCGGGGAGCTGTTTTTT. The variable domain in full, with the rest retrieved from reference TRBV15 and TRBJ2-2, is DAMVIQNPRYQVTQFGKPVTLSCSQTLNHNVMYWYQQKSSQAPKLLFHYYDKDFNNEADTPDNFQSRRPNTSFCFLDIRSPGLGDTAMYLCATSRDNTGGTGELFFGEGSRLTVL.

Only a few counts were recorded for this clonotype. The rearrangement uses TRBV7-9 and TRBJ1-2; TRBD1 agrees at 10 bases. Per germline, CDR1 SEHNR and CDR2 FQNEAQ (reference sequence). With V trimmed by 5 bases and J by 5 bases, 14 bases remained unmatched. The CDR3 covers 17 residues. CDR3 DNA sequence: TGTGCCAGCAGCCCTCGGCGGGACAGGGGTCGGGGGTATGGCTACACCTTC. Its protein product is CASSPRRDRGRGYGYTF. Variable domain in full (rest from reference TRBV7-9 and TRBJ1-2): DTGVSQNPRHKITKRGQNVTFRCDPISEHNRLYWYRQTLGQGPEFLTYFQNEAQLEKSRLLSDRFSAERPKGSFSTLEIQRTEQGDSAMYLCASSPRRDRGRGYGYTFGSGTRLTVV.